This is a list of T cell receptor beta chains from one sample in a study of blood T cell repertoires in COVID-19. Libraries were prepared by immunoSEQ multiplex PCR; TCRdb keeps only in-frame clonotypes and omits some of them. The table has 90,000 to 140,000 clones, roughly 80% seen once; the top ten hold 15%. The source material was peripheral blood. The source is an elderly woman with acute or convalescent COVID-19. Both conserved end residues are part of each CDR3. A D gene is named only where the DNA matches it firmly. Clone sizes are given selectively: once, few, many, or a class where the clone is expanded.

CDR3: CASSLAGTQWRGEKLFF; DNA: TGTGCCAGCAGCTTAGCGGGGACTCAATGGAGAGGTGAAAAACTGTTTTTT; V: TRBV7-9; size: large; D: .; J: TRBJ1-4
CDR3: CASSQVRLAGGKTGELFF; DNA: TGCGCCAGCAGCCAAGTTAGACTAGCGGGAGGTAAAACCGGGGAGCTGTTTTTT; V: TRBV4-1; size: few; D: TRBD2; J: TRBJ2-2
CDR3: CASSVGLAGSTPGELFF; DNA: TGTGCCAGCAGTGTTGGACTAGCGGGGTCCACCCCCGGGGAGCTGTTTTTT; V: TRBV9; size: .; D: TRBD2; J: TRBJ2-2
CDR3: CASSQERGNEQFF; DNA: TGTGCCAGCAGCCAAGAGAGAGGCAATGAGCAGTTCTTC; V: TRBV14; size: .; D: .; J: TRBJ2-1
CDR3: CASSFLWSGDNTGELFF; DNA: TGCGCCAGCAGCTTCCTGTGGAGCGGGGATAACACCGGGGAGCTGTTTTTT; V: TRBV4-3; size: few; D: TRBD2; J: TRBJ2-2
CDR3: CASSHGLLYGYTF; DNA: TGTGCCAGCAGCCACGGACTCCTCTATGGCTACACCTTC; V: TRBV14; size: .; D: .; J: TRBJ1-2
CDR3: CASSPGQANQPQHF; DNA: TGTGCCAGCAGCCCCGGACAGGCGAATCAGCCCCAGCATTTT; V: TRBV6-2/TRBV6-3; size: once; D: TRBD1; J: TRBJ1-5
CDR3: CASSMLQDTQYF; DNA: TGTGCCAGTAGTATGTTACAGGATACGCAGTATTTT; V: TRBV19; size: .; D: .; J: TRBJ2-3
CDR3: CASSDRTGGHNEQFF; DNA: TGTGCCAGCAGTGACAGGACGGGAGGACACAATGAGCAGTTCTTC; V: TRBV2; size: .; D: TRBD2; J: TRBJ2-1
CDR3: CASSSPRGTEYNEQFF; DNA: TGTGCCAGCAGTTCACCCCGAGGGACAGAATACAATGAGCAGTTCTTC; V: TRBV6-6; size: .; D: TRBD1; J: TRBJ2-1
CDR3: CASSLSAGAGDTQYF; DNA: TGTGCCAGCAGCTTATCTGCGGGGGCAGGGGATACGCAGTATTTT; V: TRBV11-2; size: .; D: .; J: TRBJ2-3
CDR3: CASSTTGRETQYF; DNA: TGTGCCAGCAGTACGACAGGCCGGGAGACCCAGTACTTC; V: TRBV28; size: once; D: .; J: TRBJ2-5
CDR3: CASKREQGANYGYTF; DNA: TGTGCCAGCAAGAGAGAACAGGGGGCAAACTATGGCTACACCTTC; V: TRBV2; size: .; D: TRBD1; J: TRBJ1-2
CDR3: CASSRTGDGYTF; DNA: TGTGCCAGCAGCAGGACAGGGGATGGCTACACCTTC; V: TRBV11-2; size: few; D: TRBD1; J: TRBJ1-2
CDR3: CASSPGLAGAQNIQYF; DNA: TGTGCCAGCAGCCCCGGACTAGCGGGAGCCCAAAACATTCAGTACTTC; V: TRBV3-1/TRBV3-2; size: once; D: TRBD2; J: TRBJ2-4
CDR3: CASAPGQNTGELFF; DNA: TGTGCCAGCGCTCCGGGACAAAACACCGGGGAGCTGTTTTTT; V: TRBV11-2; size: .; D: .; J: TRBJ2-2
CDR3: CASSFQDITGELFF; DNA: TGCGCCAGCAGCTTCCAGGACATAACCGGGGAGCTGTTTTTT; V: TRBV5-1; size: .; D: .; J: TRBJ2-2
CDR3: CASSPGLAGREQFF; DNA: TGCGCCAGCAGCCCGGGACTAGCGGGTCGGGAGCAGTTCTTC; V: TRBV4-1; size: once; D: TRBD2; J: TRBJ2-1
CDR3: CASNLQGANYGYTF; DNA: TGTGCCAGCAACCTACAGGGGGCCAACTATGGCTACACCTTC; V: TRBV28; size: few; D: TRBD1; J: TRBJ1-2
CDR3: CASRHFGGEETQYF; DNA: TGTGCCAGCAGACATTTCGGGGGGGAAGAGACCCAGTACTTC; V: TRBV3-1/TRBV3-2; size: once; D: TRBD2; J: TRBJ2-5
CDR3: CATSPQTGEVDTQYF; DNA: TGTGCCACCAGTCCCCAGACAGGGGAGGTAGATACGCAGTATTTT; V: TRBV24-1; size: few; D: TRBD1; J: TRBJ2-3
CDR3: CATSEGTLGPGNTIYF; DNA: TGTGCCACCAGTGAGGGGACATTGGGCCCTGGAAACACCATATATTTT; V: TRBV24-1; size: once; D: .; J: TRBJ1-3
CDR3: CAWREETQYF; DNA: TGTGCCTGGAGGGAGGAGACCCAGTACTTC; V: TRBV30; size: .; D: .; J: TRBJ2-5
CDR3: CASSGQGSIGNTIYF; DNA: TGTGCCAGCAGCGGACAGGGATCAATTGGAAACACCATATATTTT; V: TRBV9; size: once; D: TRBD1; J: TRBJ1-3
CDR3: CASSLGSVTGELFF; DNA: TGCGCCAGCAGCTTGGGTAGTGTCACCGGGGAGCTGTTTTTT; V: TRBV5-1; size: .; D: .; J: TRBJ2-2
CDR3: CASSPNYSNQPQHF; DNA: TGTGCCAGCAGCCCTAACTATAGCAATCAGCCCCAGCATTTT; V: TRBV2; size: .; D: .; J: TRBJ1-5
CDR3: CASSYLTGELFF; DNA: TGTGCCAGCAGCTACTTAACCGGGGAGCTGTTTTTT; V: TRBV7-9; size: .; D: .; J: TRBJ2-2
CDR3: CATSPAAGSYSDTQYF; DNA: TGTGCCACCAGTCCCGCAGCGGGAAGTTATTCAGATACGCAGTATTTT; V: TRBV24-1; size: .; D: TRBD2; J: TRBJ2-3
CDR3: CASSREPEDIQYF; DNA: TGTGCCAGCAGCCGGGAACCCGAGGACATTCAGTACTTC; V: TRBV9; size: .; D: .; J: TRBJ2-4
CDR3: CASSHGQLNYGYTF; DNA: TGTGCCAGCAGCCATGGACAGCTAAACTATGGCTACACCTTC; V: TRBV7-8; size: once; D: .; J: TRBJ1-2
CDR3: CASTALAGRQETQYF; DNA: TGTGCCAGCACGGCCTTAGCGGGACGCCAAGAGACCCAGTACTTC; V: TRBV3-1/TRBV3-2; size: .; D: TRBD2; J: TRBJ2-5
CDR3: CASSGAGTGQETQYF; DNA: TGCGCCAGCAGCGGAGCCGGGACAGGCCAAGAGACCCAGTACTTC; V: TRBV10-1; size: .; D: TRBD1; J: TRBJ2-5
CDR3: CASSRRAREETQYF; DNA: TGTGCCAGCAGCCGGAGGGCTAGGGAAGAGACCCAGTACTTC; V: TRBV27; size: once; D: .; J: TRBJ2-5
CDR3: CASSSEGLNYGYTF; DNA: TGTGCCAGCAGCTCCGAGGGACTGAACTATGGCTACACCTTC; V: TRBV5-4; size: few; D: .; J: TRBJ1-2
CDR3: CASSLDWGTEAFF; DNA: TGTGCCAGCAGTTTGGACTGGGGAACTGAAGCTTTCTTT; V: TRBV12-3/TRBV12-4; size: once; D: .; J: TRBJ1-1
CDR3: CAWSLNSGTVGGKLFF; DNA: TGTGCCTGGAGCCTGAACTCCGGGACAGTCGGCGGGAAACTGTTTTTT; V: TRBV30; size: .; D: TRBD1; J: TRBJ1-4
CDR3: CASTAGSYEQYF; DNA: TGTGCCAGCACGGCAGGCTCCTACGAGCAGTACTTC; V: TRBV2; size: .; D: .; J: TRBJ2-7
CDR3: CASSQGDRYQETQYF; DNA: TGCGCCAGCAGTCAGGGGGACAGGTACCAAGAGACCCAGTACTTC; V: TRBV23-1; size: .; D: TRBD1; J: TRBJ2-5
CDR3: CASSIGQGGLNTEAFF; DNA: TGTGCCAGTAGTATTGGACAGGGAGGATTGAACACTGAAGCTTTCTTT; V: TRBV19; size: .; D: TRBD1; J: TRBJ1-1
CDR3: CASSLGYNEQQFF; DNA: TGTGCCAGCAGCTTGGGCTACAATGAACAGCAGTTCTTC; V: TRBV7-2; size: .; D: .; J: TRBJ2-1
CDR3: CASSSGPEGNEQFF; DNA: TGTGCCAGTAGTTCGGGGCCGGAGGGGAATGAGCAGTTCTTC; V: TRBV19; size: .; D: .; J: TRBJ2-1
CDR3: CASSWGGLNEQFF; DNA: TGTGCCAGTAGTTGGGGGGGGTTGAATGAGCAGTTCTTC; V: TRBV19; size: .; D: TRBD2; J: TRBJ2-1
CDR3: CASAPGLQYNEQFF; DNA: TGTGCCAGCGCTCCGGGACTACAATACAATGAGCAGTTCTTC; V: TRBV3-1/TRBV3-2; size: .; D: TRBD2; J: TRBJ2-1
CDR3: CASSQSAGAYNEQFF; DNA: TGTGCCAGCAGCCAATCAGCGGGAGCCTACAATGAGCAGTTCTTC; V: TRBV14; size: .; D: TRBD2; J: TRBJ2-1
CDR3: CASRTGGRNTIYF; DNA: TGTGCCAGCAGAACGGGAGGGCGAAACACCATATATTTT; V: TRBV19; size: .; D: .; J: TRBJ1-3
CDR3: CASSPRASLDDEQFF; DNA: TGTGCCAGCAGCCCCCGGGCTAGCTTAGATGATGAGCAGTTCTTC; V: TRBV14; size: .; D: .; J: TRBJ2-1